Presented here are 12 T cell receptor beta chains from one specimen sequenced in a study of blood T cell repertoires in COVID-19. Generated by immunoSEQ multiplex PCR, the TCRdb table keeps only in-frame clones and is missing some. The sample lists approximately 170,000 clones, 65% to 80% seen once, with around 20% in the top ten. Input material: PBMCs or T cells enriched from blood (not recorded which). These receptors came from a woman aged 70 to 79 in a cohort exposed to, infected with or recovered from COVID-19 (not recorded which).

The V gene is TRBV9, the J gene TRBJ2-3; 7 bases match TRBD2. V lost 3 bases, J lost 6 bases, and 1 base stayed unmatched. The CDR3 spans 12 residues. CDR1 and CDR2 (germline): SGDLS, YYNGEE. The DNA for the CDR3 is TGTGCCAGCAGCGGGGGAGGGGATACGCAGTATTTT. Translated: CASSGGGDTQYF.

The V and J genes are TRBV7-2 and TRBJ1-4; 9 positions match TRBD1. Trimming took 3 bases from V and 8 from J; bases not matched to a gene: 1. The CDR3 spans 13 residues. Germline values: CDR1 SGHTA, CDR2 FQGNSA. For the CDR3, the DNA is TGTGCCAGCAGCTTCACAGGGGGCGAAAAACTGTTTTTT. The encoded protein is CASSFTGGEKLFF.

The chain has TRBV5-1 and TRBJ1-2; the match to TRBD1 covers 9 bases. Germline CDR1 SGHRS, CDR2 YFSETQ. The CDR3 consists of 15 residues. After removal of 7 bases from V and 6 bases from J, the junction contained 13 bases not matched to a gene. The DNA for the CDR3 is TGCGCCAGCGGTCAGGCGGGACAGGGCATTGATGGCTACACCTTC. Translation gives CASGQAGQGIDGYTF. The variable domain in full, with the rest retrieved from reference TRBV5-1 and TRBJ1-2, is KAGVTQTPRYLIKTRGQQVTLSCSPISGHRSVSWYQQTPGQGLQFLFEYFSETQRNKGNFPGRFSGRQFSNSRSEMNVSTLELGDSALYLCASGQAGQGIDGYTFGSGTRLTVV.

This clone has at least ten counts. The gene calls are TRBV15 and TRBJ2-1; 7 bases map to TRBD2. Germline CDR1 is LNHNV and CDR2 is YYDKDF (reference sequence). This CDR3 is built from 15 residues. V shed 8 bases and J 8 bases; nucleotides not matched to a gene: 15. CDR3 loop: CATVDGRASSDEQFF. The CDR3 DNA reads as TGTGCCACCGTGGATGGGAGGGCCTCGTCGGATGAGCAGTTCTTC.

This clone was counted a single time. The chain links TRBV12-2 to TRBJ1-5; the DNA was not compared with TRBD1, the D call given in the table. TRBV12-2 is a pseudogene segment. The CDR3 extends over 15 amino acids. The CDR3 sequence: CASRLGQYSNQPQHF. In nucleotides, the CDR3 is TGTGCAAGTCGCTTAGGACAGTATAGCAATCAGCCCCAGCATTTT.

Worth noting for this clone: The sample holds other DNA sequences that translate to the same CDR3. The chain couples TRBV28 to TRBJ1-5, with a possible D match to TRBD1 (5 bases). Trimming pared 2 bases from V and 3 bases from J, leaving 8 bases between. This CDR3 is 14 amino acids long. Germline CDR1 reads MDHEN; CDR2 reads SYDVKM. CDR3 amino acids: CASSLTGVNQPQHF. CDR3 sequence (DNA): TGTGCCAGCAGTTTAACAGGCGTCAATCAGCCCCAGCATTTT. Combining the CDR3 with reference TRBV28 and TRBJ1-5 gives the whole variable domain DVKVTQSSRYLVKRTGEKVFLECVQDMDHENMFWYRQDPGLGLRLIYFSYDVKMKEKGDIPEGYSVSREKKERFSLILESASTNQTSMYLCASSLTGVNQPQHFGDGTRLSIL.

V is TRBV18 and J is TRBJ2-5, with TRBD1 as a possible D gene (6 bases). Per germline, CDR1 KGHSH and CDR2 LQKENI. The CDR3 extends over 14 amino acids. V was trimmed by 4 bases and J by 1 base, leaving 10 bases between them. The CDR3 loop reads CASSRTDSQETQYF. The CDR3 DNA sequence: TGTGCCAGCTCACGGACGGACAGCCAAGAGACCCAGTACTTC.

The chain recombines TRBV2 with TRBJ1-4; no clear D. CDR1 SNHLY and CDR2 FYNNEI come from the germline V gene. The CDR3 is 16 residues long. Between the trimmed V and J ends, which lost 5 bases and 3 bases, there was a span of 16 bases. The chain's CDR3 is CASSPLMTPSNEKLFF. The CDR3 nucleotides read TGTGCCAGCAGTCCCCTAATGACACCCTCTAATGAAAAACTGTTTTTT.

The chain employs TRBV5-6 and TRBJ1-2; 8 bases agree with TRBD1. Germline assignment: CDR1 SGHDT and CDR2 YYEEEE. Trimming at V came to 4 bases and at J to 1 base, leaving 9 bases not matched to a gene. The CDR3 has 16 amino acids. This CDR3 reads CASSPRTGRNNYGYTF. The CDR3 DNA sequence: TGTGCCAGCAGCCCACGGACAGGGCGCAATAACTATGGCTACACCTTC. The variable domain in full, completed from reference TRBV5-6 and TRBJ1-2, reads DAGVTQSPTHLIKTRGQQVTLRCSPKSGHDTVSWYQQALGQGPQFIFQYYEEEERQRGNFPDRFSGHQFPNYSSELNVNALLLGDSALYLCASSPRTGRNNYGYTFGSGTRLTVV.

This clone was seen many times. The rearrangement joins TRBV5-1 to TRBJ2-5; TRBD2 agrees at 7 bases. Unmatched junction bases numbered 0, after V lost 2 bases and J lost 5 bases. The germline CDR1 and CDR2 sequences are SGHRS and YFSETQ. CDR3 size: 12 residues. The CDR3 loop is CASSFGGETQYF. The CDR3 DNA sequence: TGCGCCAGCAGCTTCGGGGGGGAGACCCAGTACTTC.

The chain employs TRBV30 and TRBJ2-5; 7 positions match TRBD2. V lost 2 bases to trimming and J lost 1 base; unmatched junction nucleotides: 10. The CDR3 loop spans 16 amino acids. Germline CDR1 is GTSNPN and CDR2 is SVGIG (reference sequence). The CDR3 bases are TGTGCCTGGAGTAGTTCTGCGGGAGCGGGCCAAGAGACCCAGTACTTC. Its translation: CAWSSSAGAGQETQYF.

This rearrangement joins TRBV20-1 to TRBJ1-5; 8 bases align to TRBD1. The CDR3 length is 13 residues. CDR1 and CDR2 (germline): DFQATT, SNEGSKA (reference sequence). V lost 3 bases, J lost 7 bases, and 5 bases stayed unmatched. CDR3 sequence (DNA): TGCAGTGCTAGTTTTGGACAGGGACAGCCCCAGCATTTT. Its translation is CSASFGQGQPQHF.